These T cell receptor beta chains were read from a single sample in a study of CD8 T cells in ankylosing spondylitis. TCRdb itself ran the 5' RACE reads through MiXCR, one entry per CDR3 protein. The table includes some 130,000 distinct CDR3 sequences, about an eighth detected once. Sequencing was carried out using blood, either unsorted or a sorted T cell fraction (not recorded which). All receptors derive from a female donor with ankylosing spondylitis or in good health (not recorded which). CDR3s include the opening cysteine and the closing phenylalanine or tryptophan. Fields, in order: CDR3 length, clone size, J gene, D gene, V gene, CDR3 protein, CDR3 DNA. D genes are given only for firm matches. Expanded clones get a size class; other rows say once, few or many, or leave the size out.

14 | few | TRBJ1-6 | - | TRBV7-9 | CASSLQATHSPLHF | TGTGCCAGCAGCTTACAGGCGACCCATTCACCCCTCCACTTT
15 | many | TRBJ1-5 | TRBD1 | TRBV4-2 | CASSQDGQGDQPQHF | TGTGCCAGCAGCCAGGACGGACAGGGGGATCAGCCCCAGCATTTT
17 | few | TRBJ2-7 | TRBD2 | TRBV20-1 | CSAPGLAGVPFSYEQYF | TGCAGTGCGCCGGGACTAGCGGGAGTCCCTTTCTCCTACGAGCAGTACTTC
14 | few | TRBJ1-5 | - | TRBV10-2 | CASRQGQSNQPQHF | TGCGCCAGCAGACAGGGTCAAAGCAATCAGCCCCAGCATTTT
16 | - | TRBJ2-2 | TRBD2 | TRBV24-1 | CATSDPSGSATGELFF | TGTGCCACCAGTGACCCTAGCGGGAGCGCAACCGGGGAGCTGTTTTTT
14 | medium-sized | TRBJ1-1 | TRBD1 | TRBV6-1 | CASSLRQGGTEAFF | TGTGCCAGCAGTCTCCGACAGGGAGGGACTGAAGCTTTCTTT
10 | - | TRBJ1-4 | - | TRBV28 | CAVFGEKLFF | TGTGCCGTATTTGGGGAAAAACTGTTTTTT
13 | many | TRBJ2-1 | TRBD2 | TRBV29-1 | CSVAPSGGNEQFF | TGCAGCGTTGCACCTAGCGGGGGCAATGAGCAGTTCTTC
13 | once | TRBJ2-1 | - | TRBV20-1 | CSARRGRYNEQFF | TGCAGTGCTAGACGGGGACGGTACAATGAGCAGTTCTTC
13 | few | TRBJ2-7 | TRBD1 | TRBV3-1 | CASSQGQGREQYF | TGTGCCAGCAGCCAAGGACAGGGTCGGGAGCAGTACTTC
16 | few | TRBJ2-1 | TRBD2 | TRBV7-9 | CASSLPRTSIYNEQFF | TGTGCCAGCAGCTTACCTCGGACTAGCATCTACAATGAGCAGTTCTTC
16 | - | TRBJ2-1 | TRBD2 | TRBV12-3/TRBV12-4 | CASSFSLAGVSGEQFF | TGTGCCAGCAGTTTTTCACTAGCGGGAGTAAGTGGTGAGCAGTTCTTC
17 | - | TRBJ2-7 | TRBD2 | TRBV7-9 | CASSSGPGGEATYEQYF | TGTGCCAGCAGCTCTGGCCCGGGGGGGGAGGCCACCTACGAGCAGTACTTC
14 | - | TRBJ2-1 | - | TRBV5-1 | CASGRDLNANEQFF | TGCGCCAGCGGCCGGGACTTGAACGCCAATGAGCAGTTCTTC
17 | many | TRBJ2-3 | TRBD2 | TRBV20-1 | CSASPSSNGGAPDTQYF | TGCAGTGCTAGCCCAAGCTCCAACGGGGGGGCCCCAGATACGCAGTATTTT
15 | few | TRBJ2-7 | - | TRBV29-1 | CSVVVWKGEFYEQYF | TGCAGCGTTGTGGTATGGAAGGGCGAGTTCTACGAGCAGTACTTC
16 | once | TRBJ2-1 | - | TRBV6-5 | CASSYSLTDSYNEQFF | TGTGCCAGCAGTTACTCGTTAACTGACTCCTACAATGAGCAGTTCTTC
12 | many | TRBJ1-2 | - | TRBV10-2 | CASRQGLLGYTF | TGCGCCAGCAGGCAGGGGTTACTTGGCTACACCTTC
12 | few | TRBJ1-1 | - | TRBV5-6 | CASTGLNTEAFF | TGTGCCTCGACGGGTTTAAACACTGAAGCTTTCTTT
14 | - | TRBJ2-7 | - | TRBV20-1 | CSAPSRDLAYEQYF | TGCAGTGCCCCAAGCCGGGACCTTGCCTACGAGCAGTACTTT
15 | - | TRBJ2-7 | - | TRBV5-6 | CASSLLGELQYEQYF | TGTGCCAGCAGCTTGCTAGGAGAACTGCAATACGAGCAGTACTTC
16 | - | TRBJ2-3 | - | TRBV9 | CASSVGLVSIADTQYF | TGTGCCAGCAGCGTAGGGCTAGTTTCGATCGCAGATACGCAGTATTTT
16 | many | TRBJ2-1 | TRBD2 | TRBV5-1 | CASSPGLGDAHNEQFF | TGCGCCAGCAGCCCTGGACTAGGAGATGCCCACAATGAGCAGTTCTTC
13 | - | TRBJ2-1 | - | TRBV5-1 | CASGQVGYNEQFF | TGCGCCAGTGGGCAGGTCGGGTACAATGAGCAGTTCTTC
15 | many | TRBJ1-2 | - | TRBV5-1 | CASSAGTELNYGYTF | TGCGCCAGCAGCGCCGGGACCGAACTTAACTATGGCTACACCTTC
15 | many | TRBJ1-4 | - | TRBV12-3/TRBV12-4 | CASRSLGALNEKLFF | TGTGCCAGCAGGTCCCTAGGGGCCCTTAATGAAAAACTGTTTTTT
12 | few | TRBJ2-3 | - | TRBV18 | CASSNNTDTQYF | TGTGCCAGCTCAAATAACACAGATACGCAGTATTTT
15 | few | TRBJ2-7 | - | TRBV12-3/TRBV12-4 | CASSLRGGGSYEQYF | TGTGCCAGCAGTTTACGGGGTGGGGGCTCCTACGAGCAGTACTTC
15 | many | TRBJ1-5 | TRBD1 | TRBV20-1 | CSAVRQGNNNQPQHF | TGCAGTGCGGTCAGACAGGGGAACAATAATCAGCCCCAGCATTTT
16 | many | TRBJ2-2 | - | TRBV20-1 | CSARDGGSALIGELFF | TGCAGTGCTAGAGATGGGGGATCCGCCTTGATCGGGGAGCTGTTTTTT
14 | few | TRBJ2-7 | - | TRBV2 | CASSEARGPGEQYF | TGTGCCAGCAGTGAAGCGAGAGGACCGGGGGAGCAGTACTTC
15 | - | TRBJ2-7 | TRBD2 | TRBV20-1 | CSARQGLAESYEQYF | TGCAGTGCCCGCCAAGGACTAGCTGAGTCCTACGAGCAGTACTTC
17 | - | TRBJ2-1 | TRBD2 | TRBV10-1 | CASDSSGRESSYNEQFF | TGCGCCAGCGATAGTAGCGGGAGGGAGAGCTCCTACAATGAGCAGTTCTTC
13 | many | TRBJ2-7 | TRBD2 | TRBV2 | CASSGLLAREQYF | TGTGCCAGCAGTGGACTACTAGCGCGGGAGCAGTACTTC
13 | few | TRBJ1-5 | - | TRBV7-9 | CASSSSLGQPQHF | TGTGCCAGCAGCTCCTCGTTGGGTCAGCCCCAGCATTTT
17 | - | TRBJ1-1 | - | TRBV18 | CASSHRPTDSLNTEAFF | TGTGCCAGCTCACACCGACCGACCGACTCCTTGAACACTGAAGCTTTCTTT
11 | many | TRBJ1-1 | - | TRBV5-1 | CASRGETEAFF | TGCGCCAGCAGAGGAGAGACTGAAGCTTTCTTT
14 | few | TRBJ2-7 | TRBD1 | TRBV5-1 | CASSLGTGYDEQYF | TGCGCCAGCAGCTTAGGGACAGGGTACGACGAGCAGTACTTC
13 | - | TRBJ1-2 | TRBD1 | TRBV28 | CASSSTGVYGYTF | TGTGCCAGCAGTTCGACAGGGGTCTATGGCTACACCTTC
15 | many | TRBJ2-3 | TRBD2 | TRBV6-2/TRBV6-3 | CASPPEAGGLDTQYF | TGTGCCAGCCCCCCGGAGGCGGGGGGGCTTGATACGCAGTATTTT
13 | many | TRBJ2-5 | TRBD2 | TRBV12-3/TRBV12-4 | CASSPRGGKTQYF | TGTGCCAGCAGTCCTCGGGGGGGGAAGACCCAGTACTTC
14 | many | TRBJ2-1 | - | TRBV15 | CATSRLSSYNEQFF | TGTGCCACCAGCCGTCTTAGCTCCTACAATGAGCAGTTCTTC
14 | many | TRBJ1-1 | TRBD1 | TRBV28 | CASSRQGLNTEAFF | TGTGCCAGCAGCCGACAGGGACTGAACACTGAAGCTTTCTTT
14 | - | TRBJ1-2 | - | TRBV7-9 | CASSLVSPSHGYTF | TGTGCCAGCAGCCTCGTTAGTCCCTCCCATGGCTACACCTTC
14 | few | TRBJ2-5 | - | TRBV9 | CASSLRQDQETQYF | TGTGCCAGCAGCTTACGACAGGACCAAGAGACCCAGTACTTC
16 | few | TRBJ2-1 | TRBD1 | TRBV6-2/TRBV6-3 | CASSRETGGSYNEQFF | TGTGCCAGCAGTCGAGAGACAGGGGGCTCCTACAATGAGCAGTTCTTC
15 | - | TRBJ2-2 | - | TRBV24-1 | CATSSGRGGSGELFF | TGTGCCACCAGTAGTGGTCGGGGAGGCTCCGGGGAGCTGTTTTTT